This T cell receptor (beta chain) derives from a study of beta chain features in type 1 diabetes. Study as a whole: Over all samples combined, around 110 million sorted cells were examined. Broader study findings: Type 1 diabetes patients had moderately but significantly shorter TCRB CDR3s in all four CD4+ subsets.

There are a few counts of this clone. No antigen is known for it. Reverse transcription of all isolated RNA meant that expressed TCRB transcripts were sequenced. The protocol was immunoSEQ multiplex PCR, while the TCRdb copy is restricted to in-frame clones and leaves out a portion. The sample has about 740,000 clones; around 15% are singletons. Sequencing was performed on naive CD4+ T cells from blood. This clonotype was sampled from a man aged 18 to 30 with type 1 diabetes.

The CDR3 protein is CAITTDRAETQYF. DNA for the CDR3: TGTGCCATCACCACGGACAGGGCGGAGACCCAGTACTTC. This chain links TRBV10-3 with TRBJ2-5; 8 bases are a match to TRBD1. Trimming at V came to 7 bases and at J to 5 bases, leaving 6 bases not matched to a gene. The CDR3 length is 13 residues. The germline V gene encodes CDR1 ENHRY and CDR2 SYGVKD.